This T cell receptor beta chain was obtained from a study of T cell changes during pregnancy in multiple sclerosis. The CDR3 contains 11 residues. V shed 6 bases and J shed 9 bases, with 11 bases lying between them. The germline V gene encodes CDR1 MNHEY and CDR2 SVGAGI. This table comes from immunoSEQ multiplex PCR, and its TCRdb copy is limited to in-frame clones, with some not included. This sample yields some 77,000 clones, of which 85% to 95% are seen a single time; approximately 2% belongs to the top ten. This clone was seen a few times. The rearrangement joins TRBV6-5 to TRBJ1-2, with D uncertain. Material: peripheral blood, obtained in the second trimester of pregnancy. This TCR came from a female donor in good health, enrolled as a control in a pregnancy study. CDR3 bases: TGTGCCAGCAGCTCCAGGTTGAGCTACACCTTC. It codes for CASSSRLSYTF.